A single sample is the source of the 12 T cell receptor beta chains below, sequenced in a study of T cell changes during pregnancy in multiple sclerosis. The data were produced by immunoSEQ multiplex PCR, yet TCRdb's version contains in-frame clones alone and is incomplete. The sample includes 90,000 or so clones, 91% of them seen just once. The sample consisted of PBMCs, taken in the first trimester of pregnancy. These receptors came from a female donor in good health, serving as a control in a pregnancy study. Some clones in this sample may be carry-over from other donors' samples.

This clone was seen only once. The chain joins TRBV28 to TRBJ1-6; TRBD1 matches 8 bases. Germline CDR1 MDHEN, CDR2 SYDVKM. CDR3 length: 14 amino acids. The V gene end was trimmed by 5 bases and the J gene end by 10 bases; junction bases not matched to a gene: 7. The CDR3 reads CASSQGGQESPLHF. CDR3 nucleotide sequence: TGTGCCAGCAGTCAGGGGGGACAGGAATCACCCCTCCACTTT.

The chain has TRBV18 and TRBJ2-7; a possible D gene is TRBD2 (5 bases). This CDR3 is built from 13 residues. V was cut by 3 bases and J by 7 bases, with 13 bases left in between. The germline V gene encodes CDR1 KGHSH and CDR2 LQKENI. This CDR3 is CASSPYSSWEQYF. The CDR3 region has the DNA TGTGCCAGCTCACCCTACTCTAGCTGGGAGCAGTACTTC.

The rearrangement joins TRBV29-1 to TRBJ2-1, with 7 nucleotides matching TRBD2. This CDR3 spans 12 amino acids. Germline CDR1 is SQVTM and CDR2 is ANQGSEA. With V trimmed by 5 bases and J by 15 bases, 13 bases remained unmatched. Here the CDR3 DNA reads TGCAGCGTTTACGGGAGGTCAAGGGGCCGGTTCTTC. As protein: CSVYGRSRGRFF.

The V gene is TRBV5-1, the J gene TRBJ1-1, with 8 bases fitting TRBD1. V gave up 7 bases and J gave up 1 base; unmatched junction bases: 6. The CDR3 spans 14 residues. Germline loops: CDR1 SGHRS, CDR2 YFSETQ. The CDR3 DNA sequence: TGCGCCAGCCGAACGGGACAGGCGAACACTGAAGCTTTCTTT. Protein product: CASRTGQANTEAFF. Together with reference TRBV5-1 and TRBJ1-1, the CDR3 gives the full variable domain: KAGVTQTPRYLIKTRGQQVTLSCSPISGHRSVSWYQQTPGQGLQFLFEYFSETQRNKGNFPGRFSGRQFSNSRSEMNVSTLELGDSALYLCASRTGQANTEAFFGQGTRLTVV.

The genes are TRBV5-6 and TRBJ1-2; 9 bases match TRBD1. This CDR3 contains 15 residues. V trimming: 0 bases; J trimming: 4 bases; junction bases outside the gene matches: 4. The germline gives CDR1 SGHDT, CDR2 YYEEEE. DNA of the CDR3: TGTGCCAGCAGCTTGGGACAGGGGGTAGTCTATGGCTACACCTTC. Translation gives CASSLGQGVVYGYTF.

The chain employs TRBV5-1 and TRBJ1-5; possibly TRBD1 for D (6 bases). The CDR3 runs 14 residues. Looked up from germline, CDR1 is SGHRS and CDR2 is YFSETQ. V was cut by 0 bases and J by 6 bases, with 10 bases left in between. The CDR3 loop reads CASSLDREGQPQHF. Written as DNA, the CDR3 is TGCGCCAGCAGCTTGGACAGGGAGGGTCAGCCCCAGCATTTT.

V and J are TRBV10-1 and TRBJ2-3; 11 nucleotides agree with TRBD1. V lost 6 bases and J lost 4; bases outside the gene matches: 6. Germline V gene data show CDR1 as WNHNN and CDR2 as SYGVQD (reference sequence). This CDR3 is 15 amino acids long. The CDR3 nucleotides are TGCGCCAGCAGGAGGACAGGGGGCGCGCCAGATACGCAGTATTTT. It translates to CASRRTGGAPDTQYF.

The chain employs TRBV2 and TRBJ2-1; TRBD2 is a possible D gene (5 bases). Trimming took off 11 bases at V and 6 bases at J, with 14 bases between the two ends. Germline V gene sequence: CDR1 SNHLY, CDR2 FYNNEI. The CDR3 loop spans 12 amino acids. The CDR3 protein is CAVGTAVNEQFF. The CDR3 DNA follows: TGTGCCGTCGGAACAGCGGTCAATGAGCAGTTCTTC.

The chain links TRBV28 to TRBJ1-1, with D tentatively TRBD1 (5 bases). The CDR3 runs to 12 residues. Germline V gene data show CDR1 as MDHEN and CDR2 as SYDVKM. The V and J ends lost 5 bases and 3 bases respectively, with 7 bases between them. CDR3 coding DNA: TGTGCCAGCAGTCCGGGGGACACTGAAGCTTTCTTT. This codes for CASSPGDTEAFF.

The chain has TRBV4-2 and TRBJ2-1, with 10 bases aligning to TRBD2. This CDR3 is built from 17 residues. The V gene end was trimmed by 4 bases and the J gene end by 1 base; junction bases not matched to a gene: 7. The germline CDR1 and CDR2 sequences are LGHNA and YNFKEQ. The CDR3 DNA reads TGTGCCAGCAGCCCCCATGAGCGGGGGGGTTCCTACAATGAGCAGTTCTTC. This sequence encodes CASSPHERGGSYNEQFF.

The chain recombines TRBV28 with TRBJ2-1; TRBD2 agrees at 11 bases. The germline V gene encodes CDR1 MDHEN and CDR2 SYDVKM. Trimming cost V 3 bases and J 8 bases; bases outside gene matches: 9. This CDR3 is built from 16 residues. CDR3 amino acids: CASSLLLAGEGDEQFF. CDR3 in DNA: TGTGCCAGCAGTTTGCTACTAGCGGGAGAGGGAGATGAGCAGTTCTTC. The variable domain in full, with the rest retrieved from reference TRBV28 and TRBJ2-1, is DVKVTQSSRYLVKRTGEKVFLECVQDMDHENMFWYRQDPGLGLRLIYFSYDVKMKEKGDIPEGYSVSREKKERFSLILESASTNQTSMYLCASSLLLAGEGDEQFFGPGTRLTVL.

The CDR3 nucleotides read TGCGCCAGCAGCCAAGAAACGAGACAGGGAAACTATGGCTACACCTTC. Its protein is CASSQETRQGNYGYTF. The rearrangement uses TRBV4-1 and TRBJ1-2; 7 nucleotides agree with TRBD1. V lost 0 bases and J lost 2; bases outside the gene matches: 6. The CDR3 is 16 amino acids. Germline loops: CDR1 MGHRA, CDR2 YSYEKL.